This T cell receptor (beta chain) stems from a study of cytomegalovirus exposure and HLA in healthy donors (dated by TCRdb to between 2016 and 2019). In terms of the full investigation: According to an earlier analysis of 550 to 750 of the donors, some 170 million T cells yielded 117 million unique TCR beta sequences and about 300 Gb of sequence data. An early release covering around 630 HLA-typed donors comprised 250 to 350 gigabases of sequencing data and around 80 million unique TCR sequences. Of the 300 to 500 genotyped donors, roughly 76% were placed in the genetic ancestry cluster associated with self-reported Caucasian donors. The aim of the study was to test whether cataloging public T cell receptors could identify signatures of past pathogen exposure. The study used immunosequencing to profile the T cell repertoires of several hundred subjects and linked those repertoires to cytomegalovirus serostatus. Along with the approximately 670-subject first cohort, a separate validation cohort of about 110 different subjects was used. To predict cytomegalovirus infection status, the study brought together high-throughput TCR immunosequencing, statistical association of individual TCRs with disease status, and machine learning. A later analysis re-examined previously published TCR beta repertoires from more than 550 donors and added high-resolution HLA genotyping to investigate patterns of TCR occurrence. Rather than drawing on any new phenotypic data, the later analysis identified candidate immune exposures from TCR beta sequences and the way those sequences occurred across donors. In an earlier analysis of about 590 of the donors, high-throughput TCR beta sequencing was used to judge whether each TCR beta V gene segment behaved as functional or pseudogenic. Alongside the repertoire data, information on donor age, sex, ethnicity and CMV serostatus was compiled. A later genetic analysis used genome-wide SNP genotypes for about three fifths of the 666 donors, treating that subset as a discovery cohort. All discovery cohort repertoires had been generated on a single sequencing platform. HLA typing included class I and class II loci at four-digit resolution. Typing coverage varied by locus: roughly 620-640 donors for A, B, C, DRB1 and DQB1; roughly 560 for DQA1; over 600 for DPA1; 400 to 480 for DPB1. Roughly 5 DR-DQ haplotypes were handled as single units for association and clustering, since linkage in the cohort was strong. Among 398 genotyped donors of the cohort, an average of about 240,000 unique TCR beta nucleotide sequences were sequenced per donor, roughly a sixth of them non-productive.

The cohort comprised around 700 healthy bone marrow donors. At the time of sampling, every cohort member was nominally healthy, though immune exposures that went unrecorded were likely present. The donor tested CMV seronegative and was one of the 352 seronegative cohort members. Every donor gave a peripheral blood sample, and the peripheral blood mononuclear cells from that sample were used for TCR beta sequencing. The Qiagen DNeasy Blood Extraction Kit was used to extract genomic DNA from the blood cell samples. Library method: the immunoSEQ multiplex PCR assay. The multiplex PCR relied on a mix of 60 forward primers for TCR Vbeta segments and 13 reverse primers for TCR Jbeta segments. The CDR3 region of rearranged TCR beta genes was amplified from genomic DNA by a multiplex PCR assay. The amplified TCR beta libraries were sequenced on the Illumina HiSeq System as 87-base-pair reads. As for the authors' bioinformatics: In a later analysis, roughly 80 million unique TCR beta chains were counted across the roughly 700 repertoires, and roughly 9.9 million of these chains were shared by at least two donors. A nearest-neighbor algorithm error-corrected the raw reads and collapsed the reads into unique sequences, merging closely related sequences to remove PCR and sequencing errors. Alignment of CDR3 sequences to IMGT reference sequences was used to assign V, D and J gene segments. For a sequence to be retained, at least a six-nucleotide match to both a V gene segment and a J gene segment was required. Rearrangements were called productive when the CDR3 lacked stop codons and stayed in frame with V and J; all others were non-productive. CDR3 was defined by IMGT convention, running from the second conserved V-encoded cysteine to the conserved J-encoded phenylalanine. Sequences without an unambiguous match to a single V gene segment were excluded from the earlier analysis of about 600 of the donors. In an earlier analysis of 587 of the donors, a V segment was called functional when productive rearrangements were above 56.7%, and segregating when the standard deviation between donors exceeded 5%. A statistical classification framework was built to diagnose cytomegalovirus status from the catalog of TCR beta chain sequences. A later analysis assigned V and J genes by comparing TCR nucleotide sequences with IMGT/GENE-DB human TR gene sequences. A later analysis assigned CDR3 sequences and most-parsimonious VDJ recombination scenarios with the TCRdist pipeline. In a later analysis, each TCR beta chain was defined by its CDR3 amino acid sequence together with its V-gene family, and reads lacking a unique V-gene family were excluded. As a way to deal with suspected cross-contamination and a sequencing artifact, a later analysis dropped hundreds of nucleotide sequences that were highly shared and had low generation probability. In a later analysis, a clonal expansion index for each public chain was calculated from normalized within-repertoire ranks of inferred template counts. In a later analysis, generation probabilities were computed with a VDJ recombination model fitted to out-of-frame rearrangements, and the resulting probabilities were checked against IGoR. Hypergeometric tests were used in a later analysis to score TCR-TCR, TCR-HLA and TCR-CMV co-occurrence, with a repertoire-size bias correction applied to the TCR pairs. A later analysis estimated false discovery rates by permuting HLA or CMV assignments 20 times. In a later analysis, co-occurring TCRs were grouped using DBSCAN, and TCRdist sequence similarity was added for clustering within HLA-allele-positive subsets. Co-occurrence clustering excluded repertoires with fewer than 30,000 or more than 120,000 public chains, plus five with anomalous nucleotide sharing. Held by TCRdb, this immuneACCESS table contains in-frame sequences only and omits some clones. Under half of the omission traces to an unresolved V gene where checked; the cause of the rest is unknown. The DNA gave D and trimming, while V, J and clone size come from that table. The sample table contains approximately 160,000 clones; only one count was recorded for roughly 84% of them. Jointly, the top ten make up 1.5% of the sample.

This clone has just one count. Its antigen specificity is not known. Per-base quality was not reported, and no clone a single base away is much larger than it. The CDR3 contains 14 residues, cysteine and phenylalanine counted. The DNA shown is the 42-base CDR3, in frame from base 1. V drops 3 bases and J drops 6 bases, leaving 12 bases in between. Looking up the germline V gene (reference sequence) yields CDR1 SEHNR and CDR2 FQNEAQ. Study-wide conclusions, independent of this receptor: According to a later analysis, TCR association rates differed among HLA loci, with DRB1 alleles showing the most associated TCRs and HLA-C alleles showing the fewest. For the cohort, immune exposure information was limited to CMV serostatus. While some public TCRs were present in many individuals, most TCR sequences turned up only very rarely across donors. In both the original and validation cohorts, the classifier was reported to diagnose cytomegalovirus status with high specificity and sensitivity. An association between a missense DCLRE1C variant and V-gene and J-gene trimming of TCR beta chains was found in a later genetic analysis and replicated in an independent cohort. Roughly uniform sequencing depth across donors was assumed in presence/absence analyses, although this assumption may not hold. Because some donors lacked HLA typing at each locus, the association tests relied only on the typed subset. In this cohort, only TCR beta chains were sequenced, and detectable features were limited by the absence of alpha or paired-chain data. A later analysis associated 15,000 or so TCR beta sequences with specific HLA alleles at a false discovery rate of 0.05. The study listed approximately 160 TCR beta chains as associated with cytomegalovirus. Most CMV-associated TCR beta chains appeared to be HLA-restricted in a later analysis, and the HLA associations seemed to be driven largely by CMV exposure. A few of the identified cytomegalovirus-associated TCR beta chains were confirmed in vitro to be specific for cytomegalovirus antigens. The 87-base-pair reads could not distinguish some IMGT-functional V segments, including TRBV6-2 and TRBV6-3, so those segments were excluded. A further reported finding was that TCR beta sequences accurately predicted the HLA-A and HLA-B alleles for most subjects in the first cohort. Correlated functional status among segregating V segments might be attributable to linkage disequilibrium, but an unknown experimental factor could not be ruled out. Assigning TCR associations to individual alleles was difficult when HLA alleles, especially DR and DQ, strongly co-occurred. In a later analysis, several top co-occurrence clusters were reported to appear linked to parvovirus B19, influenza, CMV and Epstein-Barr virus. A later analysis found that HLA-associated TCR beta chains were more clonally expanded and had lower generation probabilities than equally common non-associated chains. The authors suggested that the approach could potentially be generalized to other disease states and immunological phenotypes. An earlier analysis of approximately 590 of the donors showed that most TCR beta V segments appeared in productive rearrangements either about 87% or about 30% of the time, which broadly matched IMGT annotations. A group of highly shared sequence variants was considered likely to be a technical artifact of the sequencing pipeline. The earlier analysis of around 600 of the donors excluded some 15 rarely observed V segments, including chromosome 9 orphons, because counts were too low. In a later genetic analysis, fewer N-insertions in productive TCRs were reported among donors in an Asian-associated ancestry cluster than the roughly 710-donor mean.

The sequence derives from a male donor in good health and CMV-seronegative. The sequenced sample consisted of PBMCs. The chain is made from TRBV7-9 and TRBJ1-5, and possibly TRBD1, on 5 matching bases. The sequence in DNA is TGTGCCAGCAGCTTCCCCGGGGGGGGTCAGCCCCAGCATTTT. Translation gives CASSFPGGGQPQHF. The full variable domain, with segments outside the CDR3 supplied by the reference TRBV7-9 and TRBJ1-5 proteins, appears as DTGVSQNPRHKITKRGQNVTFRCDPISEHNRLYWYRQTLGQGPEFLTYFQNEAQLEKSRLLSDRFSAERPKGSFSTLEIQRTEQGDSAMYLCASSFPGGGQPQHFGDGTRLSIL.